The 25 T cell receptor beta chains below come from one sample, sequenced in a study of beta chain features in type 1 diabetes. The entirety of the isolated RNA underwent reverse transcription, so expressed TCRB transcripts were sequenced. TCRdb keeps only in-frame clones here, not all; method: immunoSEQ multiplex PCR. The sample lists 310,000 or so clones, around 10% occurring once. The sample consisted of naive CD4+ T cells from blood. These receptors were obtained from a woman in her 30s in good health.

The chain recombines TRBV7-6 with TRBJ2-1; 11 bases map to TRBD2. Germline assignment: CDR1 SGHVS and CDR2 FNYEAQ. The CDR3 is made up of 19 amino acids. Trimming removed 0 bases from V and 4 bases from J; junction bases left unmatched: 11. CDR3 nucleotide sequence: TGTGCCAGCAGCTTAGCGCCGATTAGCGGGAGGGCCTCTTACAATGAGCAGTTCTTC. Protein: CASSLAPISGRASYNEQFF.

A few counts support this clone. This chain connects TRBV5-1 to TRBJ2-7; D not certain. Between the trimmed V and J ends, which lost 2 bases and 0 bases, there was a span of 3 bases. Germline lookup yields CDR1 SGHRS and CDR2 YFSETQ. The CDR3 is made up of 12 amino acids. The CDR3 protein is CASSFGSYEQYF. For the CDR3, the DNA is TGCGCCAGCAGCTTCGGCTCCTACGAGCAGTACTTC. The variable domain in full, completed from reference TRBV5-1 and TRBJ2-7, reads KAGVTQTPRYLIKTRGQQVTLSCSPISGHRSVSWYQQTPGQGLQFLFEYFSETQRNKGNFPGRFSGRQFSNSRSEMNVSTLELGDSALYLCASSFGSYEQYFGPGTRLTVT.

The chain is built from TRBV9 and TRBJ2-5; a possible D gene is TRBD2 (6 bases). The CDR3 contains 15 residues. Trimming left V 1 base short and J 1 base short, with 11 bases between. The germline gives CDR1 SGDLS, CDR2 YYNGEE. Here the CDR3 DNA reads TGTGCCAGCAGCGTACTGGTGGGGGGCCAAGAGACCCAGTACTTC. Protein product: CASSVLVGGQETQYF. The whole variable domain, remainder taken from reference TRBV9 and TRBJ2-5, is DSGVTQTPKHLITATGQRVTLRCSPRSGDLSVYWYQQSLDQGLQFLIQYYNGEERAKGNILERFSAQQFPDLHSELNLSSLELGDSALYFCASSVLVGGQETQYFGPGTRLLVL.

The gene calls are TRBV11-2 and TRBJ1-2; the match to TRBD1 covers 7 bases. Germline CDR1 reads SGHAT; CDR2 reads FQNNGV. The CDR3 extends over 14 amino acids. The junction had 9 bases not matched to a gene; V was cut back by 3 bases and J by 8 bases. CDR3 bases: TGTGCCAGCAGCTTCAACAGGGGAAGGGGCGGCTACACCTTC. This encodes CASSFNRGRGGYTF.

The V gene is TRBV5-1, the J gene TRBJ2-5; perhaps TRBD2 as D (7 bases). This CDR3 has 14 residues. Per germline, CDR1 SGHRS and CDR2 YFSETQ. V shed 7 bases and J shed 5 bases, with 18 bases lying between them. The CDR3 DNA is TGCGCCAGCGCTTTCCCCGGGGGGCCGGAGACCCAGTACTTC. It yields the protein CASAFPGGPETQYF.

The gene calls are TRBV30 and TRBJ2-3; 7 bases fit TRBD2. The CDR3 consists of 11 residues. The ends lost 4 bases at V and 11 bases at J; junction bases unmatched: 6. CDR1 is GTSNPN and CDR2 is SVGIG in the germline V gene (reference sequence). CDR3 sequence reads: CAWNTGTKQYF. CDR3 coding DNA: TGTGCCTGGAATACCGGGACTAAGCAGTATTTT.

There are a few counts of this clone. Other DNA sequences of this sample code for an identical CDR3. This chain's CDR3 is CASGPGQGSYEQYF. CDR3 coding DNA: TGTGCTAGTGGCCCGGGACAGGGCTCCTACGAGCAGTACTTC. The chain joins TRBV12-5 to TRBJ2-7; 9 positions match TRBD1. This CDR3 is built from 14 residues. V was clipped by 6 bases and J by 0 bases; unmatched bases: 3. Germline loops: CDR1 LGHNT, CDR2 FRNRAP. The variable domain in full, with the rest retrieved from reference TRBV12-5 and TRBJ2-7, is DARVTQTPRHKVTEMGQEVTMRCQPILGHNTVFWYRQTMMQGLELLAYFRNRAPLDDSGMPKDRFSAEMPDATLATLKIQPSEPRDSAVYFCASGPGQGSYEQYFGPGTRLTVT.

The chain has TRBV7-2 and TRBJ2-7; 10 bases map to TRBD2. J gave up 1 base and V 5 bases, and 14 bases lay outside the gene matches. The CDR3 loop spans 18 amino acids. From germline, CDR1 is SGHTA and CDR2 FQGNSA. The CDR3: CASSAGISRTSGSYEQYF. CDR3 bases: TGTGCCAGCAGCGCAGGGATCTCAAGGACTAGCGGTTCCTACGAGCAGTACTTC.

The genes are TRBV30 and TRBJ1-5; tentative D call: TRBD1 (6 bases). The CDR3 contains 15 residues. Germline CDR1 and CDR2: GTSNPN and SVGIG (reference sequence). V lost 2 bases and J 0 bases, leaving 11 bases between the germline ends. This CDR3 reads CAWSRGHNSNQPQHF. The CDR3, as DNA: TGTGCCTGGAGTAGGGGACATAATAGCAATCAGCCCCAGCATTTT.

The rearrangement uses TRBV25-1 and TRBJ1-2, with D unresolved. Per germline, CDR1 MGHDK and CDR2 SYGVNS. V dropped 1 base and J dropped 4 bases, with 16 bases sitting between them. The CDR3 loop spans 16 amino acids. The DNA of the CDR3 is TGTGCCAGCAGTGAATCGGGAAGACCCAATCTCTATGGCTACACCTTC. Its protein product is CASSESGRPNLYGYTF.

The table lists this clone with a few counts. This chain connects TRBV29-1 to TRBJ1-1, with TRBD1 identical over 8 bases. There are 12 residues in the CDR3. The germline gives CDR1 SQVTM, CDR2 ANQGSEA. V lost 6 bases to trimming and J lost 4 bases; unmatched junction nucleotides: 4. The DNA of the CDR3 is TGCAGCGTGGACAGGGTGGTCACTGAAGCTTTCTTT. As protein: CSVDRVVTEAFF.

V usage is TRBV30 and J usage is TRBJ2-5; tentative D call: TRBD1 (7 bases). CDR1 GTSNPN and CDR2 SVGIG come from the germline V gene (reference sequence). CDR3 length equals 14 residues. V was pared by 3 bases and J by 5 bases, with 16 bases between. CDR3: CAWSAGGIGETQYF. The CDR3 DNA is TGTGCCTGGAGCGCAGGGGGGATCGGGGAGACCCAGTACTTC.

This CDR3 reads CASSTPGTARRKPQHF. The CDR3 DNA follows: TGTGCCAGCAGTACACCCGGGACAGCGCGCAGGAAGCCCCAGCATTTT. This chain links TRBV28 with TRBJ1-5; 7 nucleotides align to TRBD1. With V trimmed by 5 bases and J by 8 bases, 15 bases remained unmatched. The germline V gene encodes CDR1 MDHEN and CDR2 SYDVKM. The CDR3 spans 16 residues.

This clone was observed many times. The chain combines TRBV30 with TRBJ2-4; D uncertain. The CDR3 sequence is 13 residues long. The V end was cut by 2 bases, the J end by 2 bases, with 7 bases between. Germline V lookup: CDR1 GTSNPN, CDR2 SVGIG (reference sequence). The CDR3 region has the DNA TGTGCCTGGAGTTGGGCAACCAAAAACATTCAGTACTTC. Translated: CAWSWATKNIQYF.

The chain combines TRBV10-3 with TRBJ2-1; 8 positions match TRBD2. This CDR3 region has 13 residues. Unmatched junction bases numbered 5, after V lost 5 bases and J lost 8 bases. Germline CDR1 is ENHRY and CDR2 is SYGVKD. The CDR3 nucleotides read TGTGCCATCAGTTTCGGGGGGGAAGATGAGCAGTTCTTC. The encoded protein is CAISFGGEDEQFF.

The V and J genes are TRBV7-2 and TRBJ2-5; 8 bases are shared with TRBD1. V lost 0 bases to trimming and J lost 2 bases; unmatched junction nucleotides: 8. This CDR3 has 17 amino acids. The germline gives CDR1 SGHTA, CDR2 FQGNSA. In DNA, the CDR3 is TGTGCCAGCAGCTTAGCAAGCTCGGGACAGGTTCAAGAGACCCAGTACTTC. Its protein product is CASSLASSGQVQETQYF.

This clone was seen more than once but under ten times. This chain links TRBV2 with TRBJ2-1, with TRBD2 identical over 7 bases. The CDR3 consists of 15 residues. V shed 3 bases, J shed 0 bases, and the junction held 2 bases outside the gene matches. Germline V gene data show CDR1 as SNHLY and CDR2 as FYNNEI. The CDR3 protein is CASSERESSYNEQFF. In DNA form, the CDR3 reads TGTGCCAGCAGTGAGCGGGAGAGCTCCTACAATGAGCAGTTCTTC.

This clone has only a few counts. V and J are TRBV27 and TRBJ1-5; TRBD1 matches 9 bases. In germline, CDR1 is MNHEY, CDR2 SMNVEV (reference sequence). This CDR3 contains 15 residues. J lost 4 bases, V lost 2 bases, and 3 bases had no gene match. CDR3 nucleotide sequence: TGTGCCAGCAGTTTACACGGGACAGGGAATCAGCCCCAGCATTTT. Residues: CASSLHGTGNQPQHF.

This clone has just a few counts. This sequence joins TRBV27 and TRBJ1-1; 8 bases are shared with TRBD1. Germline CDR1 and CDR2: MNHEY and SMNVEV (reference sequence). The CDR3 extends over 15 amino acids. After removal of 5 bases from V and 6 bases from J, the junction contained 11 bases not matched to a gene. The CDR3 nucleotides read TGTGCCAGCAGTACCAGACAGGGGCGCCCGCCTGAAGCTTTCTTT. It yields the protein CASSTRQGRPPEAFF.

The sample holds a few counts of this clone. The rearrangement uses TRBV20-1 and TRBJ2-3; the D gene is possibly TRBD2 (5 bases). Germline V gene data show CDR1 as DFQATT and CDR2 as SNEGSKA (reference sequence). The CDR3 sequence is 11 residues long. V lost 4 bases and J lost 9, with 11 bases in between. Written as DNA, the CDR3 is TGCAGTGCTAAGGCGGGTGGGACGCAGTATTTT. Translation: CSAKAGGTQYF.

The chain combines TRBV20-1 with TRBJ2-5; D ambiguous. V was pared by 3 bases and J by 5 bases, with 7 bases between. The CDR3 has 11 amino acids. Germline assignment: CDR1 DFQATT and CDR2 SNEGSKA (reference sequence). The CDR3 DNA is TGCAGTGCTAGTTTGAGGGAGACCCAGTACTTC. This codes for CSASLRETQYF.

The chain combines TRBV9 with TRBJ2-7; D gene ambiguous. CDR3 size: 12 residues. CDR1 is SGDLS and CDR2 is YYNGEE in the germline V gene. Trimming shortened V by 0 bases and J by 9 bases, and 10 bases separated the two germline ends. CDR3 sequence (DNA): TGTGCCAGCAGCGTAGATGGCGGCTTGCAGTACTTC. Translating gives CASSVDGGLQYF.

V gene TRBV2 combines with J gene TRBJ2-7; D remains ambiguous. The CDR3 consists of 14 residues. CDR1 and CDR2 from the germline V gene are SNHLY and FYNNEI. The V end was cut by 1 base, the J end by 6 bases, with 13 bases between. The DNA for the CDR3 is TGTGCCAGCAGTGAAGGTTCCGGGTTAGCCGAGCAGTACTTC. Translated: CASSEGSGLAEQYF.

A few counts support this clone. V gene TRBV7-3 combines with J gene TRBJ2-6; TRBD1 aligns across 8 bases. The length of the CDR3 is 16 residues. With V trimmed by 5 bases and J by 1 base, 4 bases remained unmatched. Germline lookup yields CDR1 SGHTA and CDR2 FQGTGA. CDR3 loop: CASSLRTGSGANVLTF. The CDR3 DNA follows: TGTGCCAGCAGCCTCCGGACAGGGTCTGGGGCCAACGTCCTGACTTTC.

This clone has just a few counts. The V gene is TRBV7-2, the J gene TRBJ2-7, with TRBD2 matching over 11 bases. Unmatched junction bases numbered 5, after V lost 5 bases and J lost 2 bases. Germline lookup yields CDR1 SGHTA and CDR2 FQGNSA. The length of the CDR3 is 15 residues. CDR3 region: CASSPTSGRTYEQYF. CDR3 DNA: TGTGCCAGCAGCCCCACTAGCGGGAGAACCTACGAGCAGTACTTC.